The entry that follows covers one T cell receptor (beta chain) sequence. This record comes from a study of shared clonotypes between healthy human individuals. Profiled with immunoSEQ multiplex PCR; TCRdb holds only in-frame clones, not every one. The sample contains nearly 2 million clones, just under 95% of which appear only once. Positively selected for CCR7, the CD45RO-negative cells used as naive CD8 cells excluded terminally differentiated effector memory CD45RA+ cells. The sequence derives from a man between 18 and 35 years old in good health. The sequenced material came from naive CD8+ T cells sorted from blood.

The DNA of the CDR3 is TGTGCCAGCAGTTTGGACAGTTCCACTCAGCCCCAGCATTTT. Protein product: CASSLDSSTQPQHF. This chain joins TRBV28 and TRBJ1-5; tentatively, D is TRBD1 (6 bases). The CDR3 totals 14 residues. Germline values: CDR1 MDHEN, CDR2 SYDVKM. The V gene lost 3 bases and the J gene lost 6 bases, with 12 bases spanning the gap.